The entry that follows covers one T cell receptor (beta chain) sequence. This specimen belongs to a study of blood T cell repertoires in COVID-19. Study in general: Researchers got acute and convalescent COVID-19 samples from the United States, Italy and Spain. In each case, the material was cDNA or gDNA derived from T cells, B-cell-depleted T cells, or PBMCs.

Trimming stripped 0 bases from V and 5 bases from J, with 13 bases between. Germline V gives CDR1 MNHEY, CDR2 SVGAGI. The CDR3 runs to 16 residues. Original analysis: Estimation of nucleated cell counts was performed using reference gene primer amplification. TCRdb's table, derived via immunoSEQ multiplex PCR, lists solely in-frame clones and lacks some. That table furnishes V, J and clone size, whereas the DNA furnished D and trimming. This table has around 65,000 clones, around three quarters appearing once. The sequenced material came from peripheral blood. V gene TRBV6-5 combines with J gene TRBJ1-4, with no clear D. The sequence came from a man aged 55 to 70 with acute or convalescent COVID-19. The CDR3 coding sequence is TGTGCCAGCAGTTACTCTATTGACGGAGGCAATGAAAAACTGTTTTTT. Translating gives CASSYSIDGGNEKLFF.